This passage covers 8 T cell receptor beta chains from one sample sequenced in a study of post-analysis software for immune sequencing data. Findings and caveats of the study: Roughly 5 TRBV segments (TRBV5-6, TRBV5-1 and TRBV20-1 among them) occurred more frequently in patients than in controls.

cDNA libraries of TCR beta carried unique molecular identifiers. TCRdb re-called the PCR reads with MiXCR, one entry per CDR3 protein. The data show 750,000 to 950,000 distinct CDR3 sequences, about 53% seen once. These receptors have no known antigen. The sequencing sample was made of blood. The origin of the receptors is a girl between 10 and 17 years old with multiple sclerosis.

The CDR3 spells CASSLTGFTQETQYF. DNA of the CDR3: TGTGCCAGCTCCTTAACCGGGTTCACACAAGAGACCCAGTACTTC. V is TRBV6-5 and J is TRBJ2-5; D remains unclear. There are 15 residues in the CDR3. The V end was cut by 8 bases, the J end by 2 bases, with 18 bases between. CDR1 is MNHEY and CDR2 is SVGAGI in the germline V gene.

The gene calls are TRBV6-5 and TRBJ2-5; TRBD1 agrees at 7 bases. The last part of the DNA fits TRBJ2-7 better; the J call may be wrong. The germline CDR1 and CDR2 sequences are MNHEY and SVGAGI. The CDR3 spans 14 residues. The CDR3 loop reads CASSCSDRALEQYF. The CDR3 region has the DNA TGTGCCAGCAGTTGCTCCGACAGGGCCCTCGAGCAGTACTTC.

V gene TRBV29-1 combines with J gene TRBJ2-5, with 9 positions matching TRBD2. Germline trimming cut 2 bases from V and 9 bases from J; bases unmatched to any gene: 16. CDR3 length equals 16 residues. Per germline, CDR1 SQVTM and CDR2 ANQGSEA. CDR3 loop: CSVEYLAGTPKRAQYF. CDR3 DNA sequence: TGCAGCGTTGAATATCTAGCGGGAACACCTAAGAGGGCCCAGTACTTC. Together with reference TRBV29-1 and TRBJ2-5, the CDR3 gives the full variable domain: SAVISQKPSRDICQRGTSLTIQCQVDSQVTMMFWYRQQPGQSLTLIATANQGSEATYESGFVIDKFPISRPNLTFSTLTVSNMSPEDSSIYLCSVEYLAGTPKRAQYFGPGTRLLVL.

The chain carries TRBV5-1 and TRBJ2-5, with D perhaps matching TRBD1 (5 bases). Trimming cost V 2 bases and J 5 bases, with 13 bases left between them. Germline CDR1 and CDR2: SGHRS and YFSETQ. The CDR3 length is 14 residues. CDR3 nucleotide sequence: TGCGCCAGCAGCTTTCTCGGAGACAGCGAGACCCAGTACTTC. This sequence encodes CASSFLGDSETQYF.

The V and J genes are TRBV29-1 and TRBJ2-4; the D gene is possibly TRBD2 (6 bases). V gave up 6 bases and J gave up 0 bases, with 12 bases separating them. Germline values: CDR1 SQVTM, CDR2 ANQGSEA. This CDR3 is built from 14 residues. The CDR3 nucleotides read TGCAGCGTCGGGGGAGGTCTAGCCAAAAACATTCAGTACTTC. This encodes CSVGGGLAKNIQYF.

The genes are TRBV7-3 and TRBJ2-7, with 9 bases that match TRBD1. V was pared by 3 bases and J by 6 bases, with 3 bases of the junction left unmatched. The length of the CDR3 is 13 residues. In germline, CDR1 is SGHTA, CDR2 FQGTGA. DNA for the CDR3: TGTGCCAGCAGCTTCACAGGGGGCCGCGAGCAGTACTTC. This encodes CASSFTGGREQYF.

The chain links TRBV29-1 to TRBJ2-1, with 7 bases aligning to TRBD1. The J segment lost 10 bases and the V segment lost 4 bases, leaving 7 bases of the junction unmatched. The CDR3 spans 12 residues. Germline lookup yields CDR1 SQVTM and CDR2 ANQGSEA. CDR3 sequence (DNA): TGCAGCGTTGCACAGGGGTCCTACGAGCAGTTCTTC. It codes for CSVAQGSYEQFF.

The genes are TRBV29-1 and TRBJ2-7, with 7 bases identical to TRBD1. This CDR3 has 13 amino acids. Unmatched junction bases numbered 6, after V lost 4 bases and J lost 3 bases. The germline V gene has CDR1 SQVTM and CDR2 ANQGSEA. CDR3 in amino acids: CSVVQDRSYEQYF. CDR3 in DNA: TGCAGCGTTGTCCAGGACAGGAGCTACGAGCAGTACTTC.